The 27 T cell receptor beta chains presented below share a single source sample, sequenced in a study of CD8+CD57+ T cells in acquired aplastic anemia. According to the study, genomic DNA was the template for TCR beta VDJ and CDR3 profiling. TCRdb redid the calling of the reads with MiXCR, one entry per CDR3 protein. This sample has about 220,000 distinct CDR3 sequences, with roughly half found just once. Patients chosen for sequencing had CD8+CD57+ cells that had expanded, as shown by flow cytometry. The sample taken for sequencing was sorted CD4+, CD8+, or CD8+CD57+ T cells (not recorded which) from PBMCs. The receptor set was obtained from a human donor with aplastic anemia.

The chain uses TRBV7-8 and TRBJ1-2; 7 bases match TRBD1. Losses at the gene ends were 5 bases for V and 6 bases for J; bases not matched to a gene: 6. The CDR3 length is 13 residues. Germline lookup yields CDR1 SGHVS and CDR2 FQNEAQ. This CDR3 is CASSLLQGHGYTF. Here the CDR3 DNA reads TGTGCCAGCAGCCTGTTACAGGGGCATGGCTACACCTTC.

This clonotype was counted at least ten times. This rearrangement joins TRBV7-3 to TRBJ1-1, with D possibly matching TRBD1 (6 bases). Trimming removed 3 bases from V and 4 bases from J, with 12 bases in between. Per the germline V gene, CDR1 is SGHTA and CDR2 is FQGTGA. The CDR3 covers 14 residues. The CDR3 DNA reads TGTGCCAGCAGCTTCAACGAGGGGGGCACTGAAGCTTTCTTT. Its translation: CASSFNEGGTEAFF.

J is TRBJ1-2 and V is TRBV5-1; 9 bases line up with TRBD1. This CDR3 is 16 amino acids long. The ends lost 4 bases at V and 0 bases at J; junction bases unmatched: 7. CDR1 is SGHRS and CDR2 is YFSETQ in the germline V gene. The CDR3, as DNA: TGCGCCAGCAGCGGACAGGGGACTGGAGCTAACTATGGCTACACCTTC. Translating it yields CASSGQGTGANYGYTF.

A remark on this clonotype: A much larger clone lies a single base off, so this may be a read error. This chain links TRBV19 with TRBJ2-2; either TRBD1 or TRBD2 may supply D (5 bases each). Trimming shortened V by 5 bases and J by 0 bases, and 22 bases separated the two germline ends. CDR1 and CDR2 (germline): LNHDA, SQIVND (reference sequence). There are 19 residues in the CDR3. CDR3 DNA: TGTGCCAGTAGTCCGGCCGGGGTTAATTGGGGGTCGAACACCGGGGAGCTGTTTTTT. It encodes CASSPAGVNWGSNTGELFF. The variable domain in full, completed from reference TRBV19 and TRBJ2-2, reads DGGITQSPKYLFRKEGQNVTLSCEQNLNHDAMYWYRQDPGQGLRLIYYSQIVNDFQKGDIAEGYSVSREKKESFPLTVTSAQKNPTAFYLCASSPAGVNWGSNTGELFFGEGSRLTVL.

About this clonotype itself: A junction boundary mismatches the germline segment, possibly from a read error. The chain employs TRBV5-1 and TRBJ1-2, with 7 bases identical to TRBD1. Germline CDR1 SGHRS, CDR2 YFSETQ. There are 14 residues in the CDR3. CDR3 sequence (DNA): TGTGCCAGCAGCTCCCTGACAGGGAACTATGGCTACACCTTC. Translation gives CASSSLTGNYGYTF.

This chain uses TRBV15 with TRBJ2-1; 13 nucleotides match TRBD2. This CDR3 comprises 15 residues. Trimming cost V 4 bases and J 10 bases; bases outside gene matches: 7. Germline V gene sequence: CDR1 LNHNV, CDR2 YYDKDF (reference sequence). CDR3 residues: CATSIRTSGSFEQFF. The CDR3 nucleotides read TGTGCCACCAGCATAAGGACTAGCGGGAGTTTCGAGCAGTTCTTC. Complete variable domain (other parts from reference TRBV15 and TRBJ2-1): DAMVIQNPRYQVTQFGKPVTLSCSQTLNHNVMYWYQQKSSQAPKLLFHYYDKDFNNEADTPDNFQSRRPNTSFCFLDIRSPGLGDTAMYLCATSIRTSGSFEQFFGPGTRLTVL.

For this clonotype: The junction shows a germline mismatch at one end, possibly a read error. This rearrangement joins TRBV7-9 to TRBJ2-3; D unclear. In germline, CDR1 is SEHNR, CDR2 FQNEAQ (reference sequence). The CDR3 sequence is 13 residues long. In nucleotides, the CDR3 is TGTGCCAGCAGCTTAGTTCCGACTGCCGAGTGGAATTTT. Translation gives CASSLVPTAEWNF.

Of note for this clonotype: Since the CDR3 does not end with the conserved phenylalanine or tryptophan, this likely comes from a read error. The rearrangement uses TRBV5-6 and TRBJ2-3; TRBD2 is a possible D gene (6 bases). The CDR3 extends over 15 amino acids. The germline CDR1 and CDR2 sequences are SGHDT and YYEEEE. V was pared by 0 bases and J by 0 bases, with 8 bases between. The CDR3 protein is CASSLVGTSTDTQYL. The CDR3 bases are TGTGCCAGCAGCTTGGTTGGGACTAGCACAGATACGCAGTATCTT.

In its sample, this clonotype was seen many times. This chain uses TRBV2 with TRBJ2-2; D gene unclear. V lost 11 bases and J 0 bases, leaving 7 bases between the germline ends. The germline V gene has CDR1 SNHLY and CDR2 FYNNEI. CDR3 size: 12 residues. CDR3 in amino acids: CAGRTNTGELFF. DNA of the CDR3: TGTGCCGGCCGAACGAACACCGGGGAGCTGTTTTTT. The full variable domain, completed using reference TRBV2 and TRBJ2-2, is EPEVTQTPSHQVTQMGQEVILRCVPISNHLYFYWYRQILGQKVEFLVSFYNNEISEKSEIFDDQFSVERPDGSNFTLKIRSTKLEDSAMYFCAGRTNTGELFFGEGSRLTVL.

The chain couples TRBV11-2 to TRBJ1-2; the match to TRBD1 covers 10 bases. The germline V gene encodes CDR1 SGHAT and CDR2 FQNNGV. V shed 6 bases and J 4 bases; nucleotides not matched to a gene: 2. There are 13 residues in the CDR3. The chain's CDR3 is CASRTGGGYGYTF. The CDR3 bases are TGTGCCAGCAGGACAGGGGGCGGCTATGGCTACACCTTC.

The chain combines TRBV7-2 with TRBJ2-7, with D uncertain. CDR3 length: 13 amino acids. Germline lookup yields CDR1 SGHTA and CDR2 FQGNSA. With 7 bases removed from V and 2 bases from J, the gap between germline ends came to 12 bases. The CDR3 DNA sequence: TGTGCCAGCACCGAGACAACCACCTACGAGCAGTACTTC. This codes for CASTETTTYEQYF.

The chain links TRBV3-1 to TRBJ2-3; tentative D call: TRBD1 (6 bases). The V gene lost 3 bases and the J gene lost 2 bases, with 9 bases spanning the gap. Germline V gene data show CDR1 as LGHDT and CDR2 as YNNKEL (reference sequence). The CDR3 consists of 14 residues. CDR3 sequence reads: CASSQDSATDTQYF. CDR3 in DNA: TGTGCCAGCAGCCAGGACAGCGCCACAGATACGCAGTATTTT.

The gene calls are TRBV7-3 and TRBJ2-1, with D unclear. Trimming left V 4 bases short and J 4 bases short, with 17 bases between. The CDR3 covers 16 residues. CDR1 is SGHTA and CDR2 is FQGTGA in the germline V gene. Here the CDR3 reads CASSSGPTSRYNEQFF. The CDR3 DNA follows: TGTGCCAGCAGCTCTGGACCGACCTCCAGGTACAATGAGCAGTTCTTC.

This chain links TRBV7-3 with TRBJ2-1; weak D call: TRBD1 (6 bases). The V gene lost 5 bases and the J gene lost 1 base, with 12 bases spanning the gap. This CDR3 spans 15 amino acids. Germline CDR1 reads SGHTA; CDR2 reads FQGTGA. In nucleotides, the CDR3 is TGTGCCAGCAGCCAGGGGTCATCGTCCTACAATGAGCAGTTCTTC. Translation gives CASSQGSSSYNEQFF.

This clonotype appeared many times. The chain joins TRBV5-1 to TRBJ1-1, with D unclear. Trimming stripped 2 bases from V and 1 base from J, with 6 bases between. Germline V gene sequence: CDR1 SGHRS, CDR2 YFSETQ. The CDR3 sequence is 13 residues long. CDR3 sequence (DNA): TGCGCCAGCAGCTTTCCATCGAACACTGAAGCTTTCTTT. It encodes CASSFPSNTEAFF. Drawing the rest from reference TRBV5-1 and TRBJ1-1, the complete variable domain is KAGVTQTPRYLIKTRGQQVTLSCSPISGHRSVSWYQQTPGQGLQFLFEYFSETQRNKGNFPGRFSGRQFSNSRSEMNVSTLELGDSALYLCASSFPSNTEAFFGQGTRLTVV.

The chain has TRBV7-2 and TRBJ2-7; 7 bases are shared with TRBD1. V shed 9 bases, J shed 3 bases, and the junction held 8 bases outside the gene matches. The CDR3 contains 13 residues. Per the germline V gene, CDR1 is SGHTA and CDR2 is FQGNSA. Here the CDR3 reads CASKPTGFYEQYF. The CDR3, as DNA: TGTGCCAGTAAGCCGACAGGGTTCTACGAGCAGTACTTC.

This clonotype was observed at least ten times. The chain links TRBV7-8 to TRBJ2-7; 7 nucleotides match TRBD1. CDR1 is SGHVS, CDR2 FQNEAQ, per germline. The ends lost 3 bases at V and 1 base at J; junction bases unmatched: 15. The CDR3 runs to 18 residues. In nucleotides, the CDR3 is TGTGCCAGCAGCTTTCATCCAGACGGGACAGCCCTTTCCTACGAGCAGTACGTC. It specifies CASSFHPDGTALSYEQYV.

This rearrangement joins TRBV20-1 to TRBJ1-1; no clear D. The CDR3 has 13 residues. Germline V CDR1 and CDR2: DFQATT, SNEGSKA (reference sequence). Trimming stripped 2 bases from V and 5 bases from J, with 12 bases between. The CDR3 here is CSARRTVRTEAFF. In DNA form, the CDR3 reads TGCAGTGCTAGACGCACGGTTCGAACTGAAGCTTTCTTT.

This clonotype was recorded many times. This rearrangement joins TRBV9 to TRBJ1-1, with a possible D match to TRBD1 (6 bases). CDR1 is SGDLS, CDR2 YYNGEE, per germline. V was shortened by 2 bases and J by 1 base, with 12 bases between the two germline ends. The CDR3 has 15 residues. This chain's CDR3 is CASSVGGTRNTEAFF. The CDR3 DNA sequence: TGTGCCAGCAGCGTGGGCGGGACAAGGAACACTGAAGCTTTCTTT.

The rearrangement joins TRBV5-6 to TRBJ1-2, with D perhaps matching TRBD1 (6 bases). V was shortened by 4 bases and J by 7 bases, with 20 bases between the two germline ends. The CDR3 sequence is 15 residues long. The germline V gene has CDR1 SGHDT and CDR2 YYEEEE. CDR3 residues: CASSALPGQICGYTF. The CDR3 DNA is TGTGCCAGCAGCGCACTGCCCGGACAGATCTGTGGCTACACCTTC.

With regard to this clonotype: A much larger clone differs by one base, so this may be a read error. The genes are TRBV7-3 and TRBJ2-3; tentatively, D is TRBD2 (6 bases). This CDR3 is 15 amino acids long. The V end lost 5 bases, the J end lost 4 bases, and 16 bases lay between the germline ends. Germline V CDR1 and CDR2: SGHTA, FQGTGA. For the CDR3, the DNA is TGTGCCAGCAGCCCTTCCGGGGGAAGCGCAGATACGCAGTATTTT. Protein product: CASSPSGGSADTQYF.

The chain couples TRBV2 to TRBJ1-1; no reliable D call. The CDR3 runs 15 residues. From germline, CDR1 is SNHLY and CDR2 FYNNEI. Trimming removed 0 bases at V and 1 base at J, with 9 bases between. The CDR3 here is CASSEAAGPNTEAFF. The CDR3 nucleotides are TGTGCCAGCAGTGAAGCGGCAGGACCGAACACTGAAGCTTTCTTT.

This clonotype has ten or more counts. J is TRBJ2-1 and V is TRBV12-3 or TRBV12-4, with a weak D call TRBD2 (5 bases). The V and J ends lost 6 bases and 6 bases respectively, with 21 bases between them. The CDR3 has 16 residues. CDR3 sequence (DNA): TGTGCCAGCAGCGATGGGTGGGAGAGGTCGAGCAATGAGCAGTTCTTC. Amino acids: CASSDGWERSSNEQFF.

This clonotype has a count of ten or more. The V and J genes are TRBV20-1 and TRBJ2-3; D gene unclear. V lost 2 bases and J lost 6, with 18 bases in between. Germline assignment: CDR1 DFQATT and CDR2 SNEGSKA (reference sequence). The CDR3 totals 15 residues. The CDR3 coding sequence is TGCAGTGCTAGAAGACCTCCGAGGAGCTCGGATACGCAGTATTTT. Translation: CSARRPPRSSDTQYF.

This clonotype was observed many times. The CDR3 DNA follows: TGTGCCAGCAGCGACGGACGCACTAGGGAGCAGTACTTC. As protein: CASSDGRTREQYF. The V and J genes are TRBV7-9 and TRBJ2-7, with D possibly matching TRBD2 (5 bases). Germline values: CDR1 SEHNR, CDR2 FQNEAQ (reference sequence). V lost 5 bases and J 7 bases, leaving 15 bases between the germline ends. This CDR3 is built from 13 residues. The full variable domain, rest sourced from reference TRBV7-9 and TRBJ2-7, is DTGVSQNPRHKITKRGQNVTFRCDPISEHNRLYWYRQTLGQGPEFLTYFQNEAQLEKSRLLSDRFSAERPKGSFSTLEIQRTEQGDSAMYLCASSDGRTREQYFGPGTRLTVT.

CDR3 loop: CASSSLTGRNYGYTF. CDR3 DNA sequence: TGTGCCAGCAGTTCCCTGACAGGGAGGAACTATGGCTACACCTTC. This chain links TRBV7-4 with TRBJ1-2, with 7 bases fitting TRBD1. The CDR3 sequence is 15 residues long. The ends lost 6 bases at V and 2 bases at J; junction bases unmatched: 9. Per the germline V gene, CDR1 is SGHVT and CDR2 is SQSDAQ.

This sequence joins TRBV4-1 and TRBJ2-1; TRBD2 might be the D (6 bases). In germline, CDR1 is MGHRA, CDR2 YSYEKL. This CDR3 is built from 17 residues. Trimming took 4 bases from V and 2 from J, leaving 18 bases between them. CDR3: CASSPGDSGAPYNEQFF. CDR3 sequence (DNA): TGCGCCAGCAGCCCAGGTGATTCGGGAGCTCCCTACAATGAGCAGTTCTTC.